This entry lists 29 T cell receptor beta chains sequenced from one sample in a study of CD8 T cells in ankylosing spondylitis. In TCRdb, the 5' RACE reads were re-called with MiXCR into one record per CDR3 protein. The table shows 240,000 or so distinct CDR3 sequences, with 7.5% to 9% occurring only once. The sample consisted of blood, either unsorted or a sorted T cell fraction (not recorded which). Every receptor here comes from a male donor with ankylosing spondylitis or in good health (not recorded which).

There are a few counts of this clonotype. V usage is TRBV6-6 and J usage is TRBJ2-7, with 8 bases that match TRBD1. The trim removed 7 bases at V and 5 bases at J, leaving 7 bases unmatched. CDR3 length: 13 amino acids. Germline V gene data show CDR1 as MNHNY and CDR2 as SVGAGI (reference sequence). DNA for the CDR3: TGTGCCAGCAAGGACAGGGAGGTCAACGAGCAGTACTTC. Translation gives CASKDREVNEQYF.

This clonotype has ten or more counts. The chain has TRBV5-4 and TRBJ1-4; TRBD1 aligns across 9 bases. The CDR3 consists of 15 residues. Losses at the gene ends were 3 bases for V and 5 bases for J; bases not matched to a gene: 5. CDR1 is SGHNT, CDR2 YYREEE, per germline (reference sequence). The CDR3 loop reads CASSSAGTGNEKLFF. CDR3 in DNA: TGTGCCAGCAGCTCTGCCGGGACAGGGAATGAAAAACTGTTTTTT.

This clonotype was detected many times. The chain combines TRBV20-1 with TRBJ2-5, with 7 nucleotides matching TRBD1. J lost 2 bases, V lost 0 bases, and 12 bases had no gene match. Germline CDR1 is DFQATT and CDR2 is SNEGSKA (reference sequence). The CDR3 length is 17 residues. CDR3 region: CSARDWEVRGQQETQYF. The CDR3 nucleotides are TGCAGTGCTAGAGATTGGGAAGTGAGGGGGCAACAAGAGACCCAGTACTTC.

This clonotype showed up many times. The V and J genes are TRBV9 and TRBJ2-3; 10 positions match TRBD2. CDR1 SGDLS and CDR2 YYNGEE come from the germline V gene. The CDR3 sequence is 18 residues long. J gave up 0 bases and V 4 bases, and 11 bases lay outside the gene matches. CDR3 in DNA: TGTGCCAGCAGCCTCTTAGCGGGGGGTTCGTCTAGCACAGATACGCAGTATTTT. Translated, it gives CASSLLAGGSSSTDTQYF.

This clonotype was recorded at least ten times. The chain joins TRBV5-1 to TRBJ1-1; TRBD1 might be the D (5 bases). This CDR3 has 16 amino acids. Germline CDR1 SGHRS, CDR2 YFSETQ. The V gene lost 4 bases and the J gene lost 1 base, with 17 bases spanning the gap. DNA for the CDR3: TGCGCCAGCAGCGCAAAAGCAGGGACGGGGAACACTGAAGCTTTCTTT. Translation: CASSAKAGTGNTEAFF.

This clonotype was observed a handful of times. This chain joins TRBV5-6 and TRBJ1-1, with D possibly being TRBD1 (5 bases). Germline CDR1 and CDR2: SGHDT and YYEEEE. The CDR3 contains 14 residues. Trimming left V 1 base short and J 5 bases short, with 12 bases between. This CDR3 is CASSLRGSGTEAFF. For the CDR3, the DNA is TGTGCCAGCAGCTTGCGGGGGAGTGGGACTGAAGCTTTCTTT. Supplemented by reference TRBV5-6 and TRBJ1-1, the full variable domain reads DAGVTQSPTHLIKTRGQQVTLRCSPKSGHDTVSWYQQALGQGPQFIFQYYEEEERQRGNFPDRFSGHQFPNYSSELNVNALLLGDSALYLCASSLRGSGTEAFFGQGTRLTVV.

This clonotype showed up many times. J is TRBJ2-7 and V is TRBV6-7, with 8 bases fitting TRBD2. TRBV6-7 is recorded as an ORF, its role being uncertain. Trimming took 6 bases from V and 0 from J; bases not matched to a gene: 7. The CDR3 consists of 15 residues. CDR3 protein: CASSNTSGCSYEQYF. The CDR3 nucleotides are TGTGCCAGCAGCAATACTAGCGGATGCTCCTACGAGCAGTACTTC.

This clonotype was detected ten times or more. The J gene is TRBJ2-1, the V gene TRBV6-4; D ambiguous. V was pared by 0 bases and J by 4 bases, with 4 bases between. This CDR3 region has 13 residues. Looked up from germline, CDR1 is MRHNA and CDR2 is SNTAGT. In DNA, the CDR3 is TGTGCCAGCAGTGACTCACTATACAATGAGCAGTTCTTC. It specifies CASSDSLYNEQFF.

Ten or more counts support this clonotype. The CDR3 here is CASSPQNRNTGELFF. In nucleotides, the CDR3 is TGTGCCAGCAGCCCTCAAAACAGGAACACCGGGGAGCTGTTTTTT. The chain combines TRBV9 with TRBJ2-2; no clear D. The CDR3 is 15 amino acids. V shed 4 bases and J shed 1 base, with 11 bases lying between them. From germline, CDR1 is SGDLS and CDR2 YYNGEE.

This clonotype has at least ten counts. V and J are TRBV7-9 and TRBJ1-1, with 10 bases matching TRBD1. CDR3 length: 15 residues. Germline-derived CDR1 and CDR2 are SEHNR and FQNEAQ (reference sequence). With V trimmed by 8 bases and J by 7 bases, 13 bases remained unmatched. CDR3 bases: TGTGCCAGCTATCCTCCGGGGACAGGGGTTGGTGAAGCTTTCTTT. This translates into CASYPPGTGVGEAFF.

This clonotype was counted at least ten times. The V call is TRBV10-3, the J call TRBJ2-3; TRBD2 matches at 10 bases. V shed 6 bases and J 3 bases; nucleotides not matched to a gene: 3. The CDR3 runs to 14 residues. Germline lookup yields CDR1 ENHRY and CDR2 SYGVKD. The CDR3 here is CAISSSGRTDTQYF. The CDR3 bases are TGTGCCATCAGCTCTAGCGGGAGAACAGATACGCAGTATTTT.

Points on this clonotype: A clone one base away is much larger, so this may be a read error. The CDR3 end shows no conserved phenylalanine or tryptophan, and so a read error is likely. This rearrangement joins TRBV4-3 to TRBJ1-1; D remains unclear. Germline CDR1 and CDR2: LGHNA and YSLEER. V shed 0 bases and J shed 3 bases, with 11 bases lying between them. The CDR3 length is 15 residues. For the CDR3, the DNA is TGCGCCAGCAGCCAAGATAGGAGACCTTACACTGAAGCTTTCTTA. Translation: CASSQDRRPYTEAFL.

This clonotype was seen repeatedly, ten times or more. Written as DNA, the CDR3 is TGCAGCGGTGACAGGTCCGGCGACACTGAAGCTTTCTTT. Translation gives CSGDRSGDTEAFF. The chain has TRBV29-1 and TRBJ1-1, with TRBD1 as a possible D gene (6 bases). V lost 7 bases and J lost 3, with 15 bases in between. This CDR3 is built from 13 residues. Germline V gives CDR1 SQVTM, CDR2 ANQGSEA.

Ten or more counts support this clonotype. The chain recombines TRBV3-1 with TRBJ1-1; no firm D call. Trimming removed 5 bases from V and 3 bases from J, with 13 bases in between. Germline V lookup: CDR1 LGHDT, CDR2 YNNKEL (reference sequence). This CDR3 contains 14 residues. CDR3 sequence: CASSIRGEDTEAFF. The CDR3 coding sequence is TGTGCCAGCAGCATCCGGGGTGAGGACACTGAAGCTTTCTTT.

This clonotype occurred many times. The gene calls are TRBV24-1 and TRBJ2-1; 9 positions agree with TRBD1. The CDR3 is 12 residues long. CDR1 and CDR2 from the germline V gene are KGHDR and SFDVKD. Trimming removed 4 bases from V and 15 bases from J; junction bases left unmatched: 6. Here the CDR3 DNA reads TGTGCCACCAGTGAACCGGGACAGGGAACGTTCTTC. Amino acid sequence: CATSEPGQGTFF.

The sample holds many counts of this clonotype. The chain employs TRBV4-2 and TRBJ2-2; D uncertain. Deletions cut 3 bases from V and 0 bases from J, with 5 bases between. The CDR3 loop spans 14 amino acids. Germline assignment: CDR1 LGHNA and CDR2 YNFKEQ. Here the CDR3 DNA reads TGTGCCAGCAGCCATGGCGCGAACACCGGGGAGCTGTTTTTT. It translates to CASSHGANTGELFF.

This clonotype has more than one count but fewer than ten. This chain joins TRBV5-1 and TRBJ2-1; D may match TRBD1 or TRBD2 (5 bases each). Deletions cut 1 base from V and 1 base from J, with 15 bases between. The CDR3 is 17 residues long. Per the germline V gene, CDR1 is SGHRS and CDR2 is YFSETQ. In DNA form, the CDR3 reads TGCGCCAGCAGCTTGCGTTGGGGGTGGGATTCCTACAATGAGCAGTTCTTC. Amino acid sequence: CASSLRWGWDSYNEQFF.

In this sample, this clonotype turned up many times. The gene calls are TRBV5-1 and TRBJ2-7; D gene unclear. The CDR3 loop spans 15 amino acids. CDR1 SGHRS and CDR2 YFSETQ come from the germline V gene. Trimming removed 1 base at V and 3 bases at J, with 14 bases between. The CDR3 is CASSLKGSLFYEQYF. CDR3 DNA sequence: TGCGCCAGCAGCTTGAAAGGGTCCCTATTCTACGAGCAGTACTTC.

This clonotype was seen many times. One junction end does not reproduce the germline sequence, and a read error may be involved. This rearrangement joins TRBV6-1 to TRBJ1-6; D remains unclear. CDR3 length: 12 residues. Germline assignment: CDR1 MNHNS and CDR2 SASEGT. The CDR3 reads CASREVSSPLHF. CDR3 DNA sequence: TGTGCCAGCAGGGAAGTGAGTTCACCCCTCCACTTT.

Ten or more counts support this clonotype. The CDR3 reads CASRKTDQNTGELFF. In nucleotides, the CDR3 is TGTGCCAGCAGGAAGACGGACCAGAACACCGGGGAGCTGTTTTTT. V is TRBV12-3 or TRBV12-4 and J is TRBJ2-2; D is undetermined. The V end was cut by 6 bases, the J end by 1 base, with 12 bases between. This CDR3 is built from 15 residues.

This clonotype was counted many times. The gene calls are TRBV5-1 and TRBJ2-7, with D perhaps TRBD2 (6 bases). The CDR3 runs 15 residues. Per germline, CDR1 SGHRS and CDR2 YFSETQ. V was shortened by 0 bases and J by 0 bases, with 10 bases between the two germline ends. The CDR3 region is CASSLGGGTSYEQYF. DNA of the CDR3: TGCGCCAGCAGCTTGGGTGGCGGGACCTCCTACGAGCAGTACTTC.

This clonotype came up many times. The chain has TRBV12-3 or TRBV12-4 and TRBJ1-1; 9 nucleotides line up with TRBD1. The V and J ends lost 5 bases and 8 bases, in that order; junction bases with no gene match: 6. The CDR3 runs 13 residues. The CDR3 loop reads CASSLRDRGEAFF. CDR3 nucleotides: TGTGCCAGCAGTCTCCGAGACAGGGGGGAAGCTTTCTTT.

Ten or more counts support this clonotype. The V call is TRBV24-1, the J call TRBJ2-1, with a weak D call TRBD2 (6 bases). The ends were cut back, 4 bases at V and 7 bases at J, with 16 bases in the middle. The length of the CDR3 is 15 residues. Germline V lookup: CDR1 KGHDR, CDR2 SFDVKD. CDR3 nucleotide sequence: TGTGCCACCAGTGACGCGGGACTCCGGGGGAATGAGCAGTTCTTC. Amino acids: CATSDAGLRGNEQFF.

This clonotype was picked up many times. V gene TRBV6-1 combines with J gene TRBJ2-3; a possible D gene is TRBD1 (6 bases). Trimming cost V 8 bases and J 1 base, with 13 bases left between them. The length of the CDR3 is 14 residues. Germline assignment: CDR1 MNHNS and CDR2 SASEGT. DNA of the CDR3: TGTGCCAGCCGAACAGGGACGGGCACAGATACGCAGTATTTT. This encodes CASRTGTGTDTQYF.

This clonotype was found many times. The chain combines TRBV12-3 or TRBV12-4 with TRBJ2-7, with D unresolved. The CDR3 spans 12 residues. Trimming shortened V by 6 bases and J by 5 bases, and 11 bases separated the two germline ends. CDR3 nucleotides: TGTGCCAGCAGCACTGGCCCAGACGAGCAGTACTTC. Amino acids: CASSTGPDEQYF.

In its sample, this clonotype was seen many times. The chain couples TRBV6-5 to TRBJ2-2; 8 bases agree with TRBD2. The V segment lost 0 bases and the J segment 6 bases; nucleotides outside the gene matches: 3. The germline V gene has CDR1 MNHEY and CDR2 SVGAGI. The CDR3 extends over 15 amino acids. The CDR3 DNA follows: TGTGCCAGCAGTTACTCGGGGACTAGGTCCGGGGAGCTGTTTTTT. Amino acids: CASSYSGTRSGELFF.

This clonotype was observed many times. The chain employs TRBV4-2 and TRBJ2-3; D is uncertain. Trimming removed 0 bases at V and 2 bases at J, with 6 bases between. CDR1 LGHNA and CDR2 YNFKEQ come from the germline V gene. This CDR3 region has 14 residues. The CDR3 region is CASSQEGNTDTQYF. The CDR3 DNA sequence: TGTGCCAGCAGCCAAGAGGGGAACACAGATACGCAGTATTTT.

This clonotype was counted only a few times. This chain links TRBV19 with TRBJ2-1; 12 nucleotides line up with TRBD1. The CDR3 extends over 16 amino acids. Trimming took 5 bases from V and 7 from J; bases not matched to a gene: 9. Germline assignment: CDR1 LNHDA and CDR2 SQIVND (reference sequence). Here the CDR3 reads CASSPLGTGGLNEQFF. The CDR3 DNA reads as TGTGCCAGTAGTCCGTTGGGGACAGGGGGCCTGAATGAGCAGTTCTTC.

On this clonotype itself: This clone may be a read error of a much larger clone one base away. The chain combines TRBV20-1 with TRBJ1-2, with a tentative D call TRBD1 (6 bases). CDR3 length: 12 amino acids. Germline V gene lookup returns CDR1 DFQATT and CDR2 SNEGSKA (reference sequence). V gave up 4 bases and J gave up 8 bases, with 14 bases separating them. The CDR3 is CSATDKGEGYTF. The CDR3 DNA reads as TGCAGTGCTACGGACAAGGGGGAGGGCTACACCTTC.